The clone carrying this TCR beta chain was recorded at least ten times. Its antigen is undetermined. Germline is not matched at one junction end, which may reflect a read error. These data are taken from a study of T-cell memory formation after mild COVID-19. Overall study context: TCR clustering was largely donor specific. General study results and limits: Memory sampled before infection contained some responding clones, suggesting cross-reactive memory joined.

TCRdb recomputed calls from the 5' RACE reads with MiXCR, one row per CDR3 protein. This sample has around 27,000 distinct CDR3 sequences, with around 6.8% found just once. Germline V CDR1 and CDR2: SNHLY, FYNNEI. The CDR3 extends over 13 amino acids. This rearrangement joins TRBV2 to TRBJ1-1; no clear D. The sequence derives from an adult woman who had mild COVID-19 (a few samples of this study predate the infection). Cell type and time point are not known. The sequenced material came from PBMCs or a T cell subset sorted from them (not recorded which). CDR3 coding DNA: TGTGCCAGCCCAGATATTATGAACGCTGAAGCTTTCTTT. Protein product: CASPDIMNAEAFF.